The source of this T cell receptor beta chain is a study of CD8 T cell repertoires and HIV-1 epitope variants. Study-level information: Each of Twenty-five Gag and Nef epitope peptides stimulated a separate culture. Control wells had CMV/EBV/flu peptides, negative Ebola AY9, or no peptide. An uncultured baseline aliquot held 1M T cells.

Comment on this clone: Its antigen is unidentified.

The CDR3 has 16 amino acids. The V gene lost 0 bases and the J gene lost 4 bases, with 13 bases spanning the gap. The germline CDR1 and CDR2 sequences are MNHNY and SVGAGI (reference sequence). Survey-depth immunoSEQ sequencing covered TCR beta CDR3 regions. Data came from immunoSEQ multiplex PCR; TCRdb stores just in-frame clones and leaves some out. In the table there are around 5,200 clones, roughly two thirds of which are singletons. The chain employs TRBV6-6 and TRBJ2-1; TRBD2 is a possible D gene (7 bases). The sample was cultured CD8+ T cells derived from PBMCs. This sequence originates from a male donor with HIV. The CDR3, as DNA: TGTGCCAGCAGTTACTCGAAGGGGGGGCCATACAATGAGCAGTTCTTC. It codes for CASSYSKGGPYNEQFF.